These 25 T cell receptor beta chains were all obtained from the same sample, sequenced in a study of T cell clonality in common variable immunodeficiency (dated by TCRdb to about 2015). Receptor amplification or capture employed the immunoSEQ multiplex PCR assay. The immuneACCESS repertoire file appears here via TCRdb, limited to in-frame rearrangements. These files lack a portion of the clones; in checked studies, under half of the deficit traces to unresolved V genes, and the cause of the others is not known. This sample holds under 35,000 clones in total, without any singletons. The top ten clonotypes cover around 4% of the sample. Sequencing was done on a sample of peripheral blood mononuclear cells. These TCRs come from a person aged 18 to 70 in good health.

This clone was counted at least ten times. The part of the CDR3 DNA that was read is TGTGCCAGCAGCTTATTGGGGGCAGAGAACACTGAA. Translation gives CASSLLGAENTE. The whole CDR3 protein is CASSLLGAENTEAFF. The rearrangement links TRBV7-3 to TRBJ1-1, with D possibly being TRBD1 (6 bases). The read stops 3 residues short of the end of the CDR3; the missing end is completed from the germline J gene. Trimming shortened V by 2 bases and J by 1 base, and 11 bases separated the two germline ends. CDR1 and CDR2 (germline): SGHTA, FQGTGA. The CDR3 is 15 residues long.

In its sample, this clone was seen a few times. The read gets to within 3 residues of the CDR3 end, and the germline J gene fills in the rest. The gene calls are TRBV7-9 and TRBJ1-4, with D possibly TRBD1 on 5 matching bases. The CDR3 sequence is 13 residues long. The germline CDR1 and CDR2 sequences are SEHNR and FQNEAQ (reference sequence). The sequenced CDR3 bases are TGTGCCAGCGACGAACTTGGGGCCAACGTA. Amino acids: CASDELGANV. The whole CDR3 protein is CASDELGANVLFF. The whole variable domain, remainder taken from reference TRBV7-9 and TRBJ1-4, is DTGVSQNPRHKITKRGQNVTFRCDPISEHNRLYWYRQTLGQGPEFLTYFQNEAQLEKSRLLSDRFSAERPKGSFSTLEIQRTEQGDSAMYLCASDELGANVLFFGSGTQLSVL.

In regard to this clone: The sequence runs out 3 residues before the end of the CDR3; the remainder is reconstructed from the germline J gene. The V call is TRBV7-8, the J call TRBJ1-5; TRBD1 matches 10 bases. There are 15 residues in the CDR3. The V gene's germline CDR1 is SGHVS and CDR2 FQNEAQ. V gave up 1 base and J gave up 6 bases; unmatched junction bases: 3. This CDR3 reads CASSLDRTGGQPQHF. The part of the CDR3 DNA that was read is TGTGCCAGCAGCTTAGACCGGACAGGGGGTCAGCCC.

This clone was counted only a few times. From the germline J gene comes the end of the CDR3, since the read stops 3 residues before it. The chain couples TRBV2 to TRBJ1-2; D is possibly TRBD1 (5 bases). The germline CDR1 and CDR2 sequences are SNHLY and FYNNEI. The CDR3 extends over 15 amino acids. The part of the CDR3 DNA that was read is TGTGCCAGCAGTCCTCAGGGTAGCTCCTACAATGAC. Residues: CASSPQGSSYND. The entire CDR3 protein reads CASSPQGSSYNDYTF.

This clone was seen ten or more times. The read gets to within 3 residues of the CDR3 end, and the germline J gene fills in the rest. This chain links TRBV4-2 with TRBJ2-7; 7 bases align to TRBD1. The CDR3 spans 15 residues. The J segment lost 0 bases and the V segment lost 2 bases, leaving 4 bases of the junction unmatched. Germline CDR1 reads LGHNA; CDR2 reads YNFKEQ. CDR3 DNA (partial): TGTGCCAGCAGCCAACAGGGGACAGACTCCTACGAG. Amino acids: CASSQQGTDSYE. The entire CDR3 sequence reads CASSQQGTDSYEQYF.

Ten or more counts support this clone. Coverage ceases 3 residues before the CDR3 finishes, and the germline J gene fills in the end. J is TRBJ2-1 and V is TRBV4-1; 8 positions match TRBD1. Unmatched junction bases numbered 8, after V lost 3 bases and J lost 1 base. Per germline, CDR1 MGHRA and CDR2 YSYEKL. The CDR3 runs 17 residues. CDR3 bases read: TGCGCCAGCAGCCAGTTTGGGACAGGTGATTCCTACAATGAG. Translating it yields CASSQFGTGDSYNE. The entire CDR3 sequence reads CASSQFGTGDSYNEQFF.

This clone was observed many times. The read halts 3 residues ahead of the CDR3 end, with the missing end drawn from the germline J gene. The chain combines TRBV20-1 with TRBJ1-2; maybe TRBD1 (5 bases). Germline V lookup: CDR1 DFQATT, CDR2 SNEGSKA (reference sequence). The CDR3 totals 17 residues. The germline V and J ends were trimmed by 2 bases and 2 bases, with 21 bases remaining between them. The CDR3 here is CSARPRRVWGENYGYTF. The CDR3 bases that were read are TGCAGTGCTAGACCCCGCCGGGTATGGGGGGAAAACTATGGC.

This clone appeared many times. The read terminates 3 residues ahead of where the CDR3 ends, so the germline J gene completes it. J is TRBJ2-6 and V is TRBV20-1; tentative D call: TRBD1 (5 bases). V was cut by 0 bases and J by 3 bases, with 9 bases left in between. The CDR3 runs 15 residues. From germline, CDR1 is DFQATT and CDR2 SNEGSKA (reference sequence). CDR3 DNA, as far as it was read: TGCAGTGCTAGAGATCGGACACTTGGGGCCAACGTC. This encodes CSARDRTLGANV. Given in full, the CDR3 is CSARDRTLGANVLTF.

This clone was picked up many times. Read coverage stops 3 residues before the CDR3 terminus; the germline J gene supplies the remainder. The chain combines TRBV20-1 with TRBJ1-3; unclear D gene. The V gene's germline CDR1 is DFQATT and CDR2 SNEGSKA (reference sequence). The CDR3 runs to 15 residues. V was clipped by 0 bases and J by 0 bases, with 9 bases between them. This chain's CDR3 is CSARDRLNSGNTIYF. CDR3 DNA (partial): TGCAGTGCTAGAGATCGCCTAAACTCTGGAAACACC.

This clone was detected ten times or more. The CDR3 goes on 3 residues after the read ends, and that part is filled in from the germline J gene. The chain combines TRBV12-3 or TRBV12-4 with TRBJ1-4, with 8 bases fitting TRBD1. V shed 5 bases and J 6 bases; nucleotides not matched to a gene: 8. This CDR3 comprises 15 residues. CDR3 DNA, as far as it was read: TGTGCCAGCAGTAACGGACAGGGAGGGGATGAAAAA. It encodes CASSNGQGGDEK. The entire CDR3 reads CASSNGQGGDEKLFF.

In its sample, this clone was seen many times. With the read ending 3 residues before the CDR3 end, the germline J gene is used to fill in that end. The chain uses TRBV9 and TRBJ2-1; D perhaps matches TRBD1 (5 bases). Per germline, CDR1 SGDLS and CDR2 YYNGEE. The CDR3 is 15 residues long. Deletions cut 0 bases from V and 2 bases from J, with 9 bases between. The CDR3 DNA, read in part, is TGTGCCAGCAGCGTAGCTGACAGAACCTACAATGAG. Protein product: CASSVADRTYNE. The full CDR3 protein reads CASSVADRTYNEQFF.

This clone was seen ten or more times. The CDR3 end is not reached by the read, which stops 3 residues before it; the germline J gene fills it in. The gene calls are TRBV7-8 and TRBJ2-1; 10 bases are a match to TRBD1. This CDR3 comprises 16 residues. Trimming removed 4 bases from V and 6 bases from J; junction bases left unmatched: 9. Germline-derived CDR1 and CDR2 are SGHVS and FQNEAQ. CDR3 amino acids: CASSSRQGALSNEQFF. CDR3 DNA (partial): TGTGCCAGCAGCTCCCGACAGGGGGCGCTAAGCAATGAG.

This clone was counted many times. Coverage ceases 3 residues before the CDR3 finishes, and the germline J gene fills in the end. This chain connects TRBV20-1 to TRBJ2-7; 11 bases are shared with TRBD2. The CDR3 sequence is 14 residues long. The V and J ends lost 3 bases and 3 bases, in that order; junction bases with no gene match: 4. Germline values: CDR1 DFQATT, CDR2 SNEGSKA (reference sequence). CDR3 DNA, as far as it was read: TGCAGTGCTAGGGGGACTAGCGGTTTCTACGAG. It yields the protein CSARGTSGFYE. In full, the CDR3 is CSARGTSGFYEQYF.

This clone occurred many times. The read ends 3 residues before the CDR3 terminus; that terminus is restored from the germline J gene. V gene TRBV18 combines with J gene TRBJ1-1; D unclear. V was shortened by 0 bases and J by 3 bases, with 17 bases between the two germline ends. The germline gives CDR1 KGHSH, CDR2 LQKENI. CDR3 size: 17 residues. CDR3 amino acids: CASSPPNSRGSDTEAFF. Incomplete CDR3 DNA: TGTGCCAGCTCACCACCAAACAGTCGGGGTTCGGACACTGAA.

This clone is categorized as medium-sized (0.01 to 0.1%). CDR3 bases read: TGCAGTGCTAGGGCTAGCGGGGGAGCGAACACCGGGGAG. Protein: CSARASGGANTGE. The CDR3 as a whole reads CSARASGGANTGELFF. The chain uses TRBV20-1 and TRBJ2-2; 10 bases fit TRBD2. The read falls 3 residues short of the CDR3 end, and the missing part is taken from the germline J gene. The CDR3 has 16 amino acids. V dropped 3 bases and J dropped 0; count of bases not matched to a gene: 4. Germline values: CDR1 DFQATT, CDR2 SNEGSKA (reference sequence).

The table lists this clone with many counts. Read data end 3 residues before the CDR3 end; the end is taken from the germline J gene. The rearrangement joins TRBV18 to TRBJ1-2; D not certain. There are 14 residues in the CDR3. Germline V gene lookup returns CDR1 KGHSH and CDR2 LQKENI. V was clipped by 3 bases and J by 4 bases, with 12 bases between them. The CDR3 DNA, read in part, is TGTGCCAGCTCACCCGCCGCCAACACCTATGGC. Protein product: CASSPAANTYG. The whole CDR3 protein reads CASSPAANTYGYTF.

Partial CDR3 DNA: TGTGCCCATCGGGACAGGGGCCACAATGAC. It encodes CAHRDRGHND. The whole CDR3 protein is CAHRDRGHNDYTF. The rearrangement links TRBV30 to TRBJ1-2, with 10 bases lining up with TRBD1. The read falls 3 residues short of the CDR3 end, and the missing part is taken from the germline J gene. Germline V gene sequence: CDR1 GTSNPN, CDR2 SVGIG (reference sequence). This CDR3 has 13 amino acids.

Ten or more counts support this clone. Coverage ceases 3 residues before the CDR3 finishes, and the germline J gene fills in the end. The chain is built from TRBV5-1 and TRBJ1-1, with 7 bases aligning to TRBD1. V dropped 0 bases and J dropped 2; count of bases not matched to a gene: 4. The CDR3 has 15 residues. CDR1 is SGHRS, CDR2 YFSETQ, per germline. The sequenced CDR3 bases are TGCGCCAGCAGCTTGGGAGGGACAGCCAACACTGAA. It translates to CASSLGGTANTE. The complete CDR3 sequence is CASSLGGTANTEAFF.

This clone was counted at least ten times. The read ends 3 residues shy of where the CDR3 ends; the end is completed using the germline J gene. This chain joins TRBV3-1 (or the pseudogene TRBV3-2) and TRBJ2-5; weak D call: TRBD2 (7 bases). The V end was cut by 1 base, the J end by 4 bases, with 13 bases between. This CDR3 has 15 amino acids. Germline V gene sequence: CDR1 LGHDT, CDR2 YNNKEL (reference sequence). This CDR3 is CASSQVRGGLETQYF. The CDR3 DNA, read in part, is TGTGCCAGCAGCCAAGTAAGGGGGGGACTAGAGACC.

This clone was recorded at least ten times. The read ends 3 residues early relative to the CDR3; the germline J gene fills the gap. V is TRBV7-2 and J is TRBJ2-7, with D maybe TRBD1 (6 bases). The CDR3 spans 13 residues. Trimming removed 4 bases at V and 1 base at J, with 8 bases between. The germline gives CDR1 SGHTA, CDR2 FQGNSA. The CDR3 sequence: CASSWDNSYEQYF. The DNA read from the CDR3 is TGTGCCAGCAGCTGGGACAATTCCTACGAG.

This clone was seen repeatedly, ten times or more. The read terminates 3 residues ahead of where the CDR3 ends, so the germline J gene completes it. The V gene is TRBV7-6, the J gene TRBJ2-2; 9 bases map to TRBD1. Trimming at V came to 5 bases and at J to 6 bases, leaving 7 bases not matched to a gene. CDR3 size: 15 residues. Germline CDR1 is SGHVS and CDR2 is FNYEAQ. The sequenced CDR3 bases are TGTGCCAGCAGCCGCCGGGACAGGGCTTCCGGGGAG. Its translation: CASSRRDRASGE. From start to end, the CDR3 is CASSRRDRASGELFF.

This clone was detected ten times or more. The read stops 3 residues short of the end of the CDR3; the missing end is completed from the germline J gene. V and J are TRBV2 and TRBJ2-7; D call uncertain. Trimming took 7 bases from V and 1 from J, leaving 23 bases between them. Germline assignment: CDR1 SNHLY and CDR2 FYNNEI. This CDR3 has 17 amino acids. The CDR3 sequence is CASKRLRIGMGSYEQYF. Partial CDR3 DNA: TGTGCCAGCAAAAGGCTCAGGATAGGCATGGGTTCCTACGAG.

This clone was found many times. The read ends 3 residues early relative to the CDR3; the germline J gene fills the gap. V gene TRBV23-1 combines with J gene TRBJ1-1; possible D gene TRBD1, 5 bases. TRBV23-1 is identified as an open reading frame with a role that is uncertain. V lost 0 bases to trimming and J lost 5 bases, with 10 bases between them. The CDR3 has 14 residues. The sequenced CDR3 bases are TGCGCCAGCAGTCAATCAAAACAGGTGACTGAA. Encoded protein: CASSQSKQVTE. The CDR3, in full, reads CASSQSKQVTEAFF.

This clone was detected only a few times. The CDR3 is cut off 3 residues early in the read; its end comes from the germline J gene. The chain joins TRBV7-3 to TRBJ1-2; no definite D call. This CDR3 comprises 9 residues. Germline-derived CDR1 and CDR2 are SGHTA and FQGTGA. The covered CDR3 bases are TGTGCCAGCAGCTGCGAC. Residues: CASSCD. The whole CDR3 region reads CASSCDYTF.

This clone was found many times. From the germline J gene comes the end of the CDR3, since the read stops 3 residues before it. The rearrangement uses TRBV5-1 and TRBJ2-5; TRBD2 matches 10 bases. Germline V gene lookup returns CDR1 SGHRS and CDR2 YFSETQ. V was clipped by 0 bases and J by 5 bases; unmatched bases: 4. The CDR3 extends over 15 amino acids. The CDR3 region is CASSLGTSGWETQYF. Partial CDR3 DNA: TGCGCCAGCAGCTTGGGGACTAGCGGATGGGAGACC.